This T cell receptor (beta chain) appears in the sequencing data of a study of shared clonotypes between healthy human individuals. CD45RA-negative memory and CD45RA+ naive subsets were split from the CD4+ cells. The CDR3 consists of 14 residues. V gave up 7 bases and J gave up 5 bases; unmatched junction bases: 4. The germline gives CDR1 SNHLY, CDR2 FYNNEI. Genomic DNA belonging to each subset was distributed in equal measure over several immunoSEQ plates. Clones were sequenced by immunoSEQ multiplex PCR, and TCRdb holds only the in-frame ones, with some missing. The sample has around 2.5 million clones; 93% are singletons.

J is TRBJ1-4 and V is TRBV2; 10 bases align to TRBD1. The receptor was derived from a man between 18 and 29 years old in good health. Some clones in this sample may be carry-over from other donors' samples. Input material: naive CD4+ T cells from PBMCs. The sample's subset: CD45RA+ positively selected. Here the CDR3 DNA reads TGTGCCAGCAATCCGGGACAGGGGAATGAAAAACTGTTTTTT. Its translation is CASNPGQGNEKLFF.